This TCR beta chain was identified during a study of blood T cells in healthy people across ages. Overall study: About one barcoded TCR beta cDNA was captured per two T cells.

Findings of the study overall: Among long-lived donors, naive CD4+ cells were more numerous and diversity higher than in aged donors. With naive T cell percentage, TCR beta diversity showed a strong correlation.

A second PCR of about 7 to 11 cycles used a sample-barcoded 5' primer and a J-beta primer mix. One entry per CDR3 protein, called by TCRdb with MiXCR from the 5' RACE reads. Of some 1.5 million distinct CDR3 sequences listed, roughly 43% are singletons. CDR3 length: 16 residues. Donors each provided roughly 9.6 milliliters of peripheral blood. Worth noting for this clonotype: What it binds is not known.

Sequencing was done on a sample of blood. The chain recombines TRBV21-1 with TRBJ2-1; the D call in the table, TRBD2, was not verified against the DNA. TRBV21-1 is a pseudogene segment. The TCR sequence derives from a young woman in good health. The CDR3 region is CASSSSGADFYNEQFF. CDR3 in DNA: TGTGCCAGCAGCAGTAGCGGGGCCGACTTTTACAATGAGCAGTTCTTC.